This T cell receptor beta chain was identified in a study of blood T cell repertoires in COVID-19. Clones were sequenced by immunoSEQ multiplex PCR, and TCRdb holds only the in-frame ones, with some missing. The sample consists of around 180,000 clones, around 80% of them appearing once. The ends lost 3 bases at V and 2 bases at J; junction bases unmatched: 8. Germline lookup yields CDR1 SGHRS and CDR2 YFSETQ. CDR3 size: 16 residues. Only one count was recorded for this clone. The rearrangement joins TRBV5-1 to TRBJ2-3, with TRBD2 identical over 8 bases. The source is a woman aged 80 or over with COVID-19, enrolled during active disease. The sample comprised peripheral blood. The CDR3 here is CASSSGLVRATDTQYF. DNA of the CDR3: TGCGCCAGCAGCTCGGGACTAGTTCGAGCCACAGATACGCAGTATTTT.